These 20 T cell receptor beta chains came from one sample sequenced in a study of blood T cell repertoires in COVID-19. Repertoires were generated with immunoSEQ multiplex PCR, while TCRdb's copy carries only in-frame clones and drops some. The table records 100,000 to 140,000 clones, just over 90% of them present only once. The sample comprised peripheral blood. These TCRs come from a woman in her twenties or thirties with acute or convalescent COVID-19.

J is TRBJ1-1 and V is TRBV27, with TRBD1 identical over 7 bases. CDR1 and CDR2 (germline): MNHEY, SMNVEV (reference sequence). Trimming removed 7 bases from V and 4 bases from J; junction bases left unmatched: 9. The CDR3 runs 14 residues. CDR3 sequence reads: CASTRQGSVTEAFF. CDR3 in DNA: TGTGCCAGCACCAGACAGGGCTCCGTCACTGAAGCTTTCTTT.

V is TRBV4-1 and J is TRBJ1-5; D not resolved. Trimming stripped 3 bases from V and 2 bases from J, with 11 bases between. Germline V gene lookup returns CDR1 MGHRA and CDR2 YSYEKL. This CDR3 comprises 15 residues. The chain's CDR3 is CASSQLLRGNQPQHF. In DNA, the CDR3 is TGCGCCAGCAGCCAGCTGCTACGGGGCAATCAGCCCCAGCATTTT.

This sequence joins TRBV5-1 and TRBJ1-2; the match to TRBD1 covers 8 bases. Germline V gene sequence: CDR1 SGHRS, CDR2 YFSETQ. The ends lost 1 base at V and 7 bases at J; junction bases unmatched: 6. The CDR3 runs to 14 residues. CDR3 sequence: CASSLLSGGSGYTF. CDR3 DNA sequence: TGCGCCAGCAGCTTGCTTTCAGGGGGCAGTGGCTACACCTTC.

The rearrangement joins TRBV6-5 to TRBJ2-7; 7 bases map to TRBD2. The germline V gene encodes CDR1 MNHEY and CDR2 SVGAGI. V gave up 6 bases and J gave up 7 bases; unmatched junction bases: 15. This CDR3 is 15 amino acids long. The CDR3 nucleotides read TGTGCCAGCAGACTTGACGGGGGAGGGACTCGGGAGCAGTACTTC. Translating it yields CASRLDGGGTREQYF.

The V and J genes are TRBV5-1 and TRBJ1-1; D might be TRBD1 (5 bases). The V and J ends lost 1 base and 3 bases respectively, with 22 bases between them. This CDR3 is built from 18 residues. Germline CDR1 SGHRS, CDR2 YFSETQ. For the CDR3, the DNA is TGCGCCAGCAGCTTGATCTTTAGGGGCACAGATTTCGACACTGAAGCTTTCTTT. Translation gives CASSLIFRGTDFDTEAFF.

The chain has TRBV6-6 and TRBJ2-7; the match to TRBD1 covers 7 bases. The CDR3 loop spans 14 amino acids. Germline V lookup: CDR1 MNHNY, CDR2 SVGAGI (reference sequence). Trimming took 5 bases from V and 7 from J; bases not matched to a gene: 11. CDR3 DNA: TGTGCCAGCAGTACCCAGACAGGGCCGGGGGAGCAGTACTTC. This gives the protein CASSTQTGPGEQYF.

The rearrangement links TRBV3-1 (or the pseudogene TRBV3-2) to TRBJ2-5; 9 bases fit TRBD1. CDR1 is LGHDT and CDR2 is YNNKEL in the germline V gene (reference sequence). There are 14 residues in the CDR3. With V trimmed by 3 bases and J by 5 bases, 4 bases remained unmatched. The DNA for the CDR3 is TGTGCCAGCAGCCACCCGACAGGGGGTGAGACCCAGTACTTC. Encoded protein: CASSHPTGGETQYF.

The chain carries TRBV20-1 and TRBJ1-6; D possibly corresponds to TRBD1 (5 bases). Germline loops: CDR1 DFQATT, CDR2 SNEGSKA (reference sequence). V lost 3 bases and J lost 9, with 15 bases in between. This CDR3 region has 14 residues. Here the CDR3 reads CSASVITGSSPLHF. DNA of the CDR3: TGCAGTGCTAGTGTGATCACAGGTAGTTCACCCCTCCACTTT.

This chain connects TRBV28 to TRBJ2-5; unclear D gene. Germline assignment: CDR1 MDHEN and CDR2 SYDVKM. V lost 2 bases to trimming and J lost 2 bases, with 9 bases between them. The length of the CDR3 is 14 residues. CDR3 residues: CASSLGPVQETQYF. CDR3 DNA sequence: TGTGCCAGCAGTTTAGGGCCGGTTCAAGAGACCCAGTACTTC.

CDR3 in amino acids: CASSLSQVRNYGYTF. The DNA of the CDR3 is TGTGCCAGCAGCCTGAGTCAGGTCCGGAACTATGGCTACACCTTC. The chain employs TRBV11-2 and TRBJ1-2, with no clear D. The CDR3 totals 15 residues. The germline CDR1 and CDR2 sequences are SGHAT and FQNNGV. V lost 5 bases to trimming and J lost 2 bases, with 15 bases between them.

This clone was seen a few times. The chain is built from TRBV2 and TRBJ2-7, with 8 bases aligning to TRBD1. CDR3 length equals 14 residues. The V gene's germline CDR1 is SNHLY and CDR2 FYNNEI. After removal of 7 bases from V and 7 bases from J, the junction contained 12 bases not matched to a gene. The CDR3, as DNA: TGTGCCAGCACCGTAGACAGGGGACCTGATGAGCAGTACTTC. As protein: CASTVDRGPDEQYF.

V is TRBV4-1 and J is TRBJ1-6; D is undetermined. Germline assignment: CDR1 MGHRA and CDR2 YSYEKL. The CDR3 contains 18 residues. Trimming stripped 3 bases from V and 0 bases from J, with 15 bases between. The CDR3 region has the DNA TGCGCCAGCAGCCAGGCAGACTACGGGAGCTCCTATAATTCACCCCTCCACTTT. The encoded protein is CASSQADYGSSYNSPLHF.

This chain links TRBV5-5 with TRBJ1-6, with 9 bases fitting TRBD1. The CDR3 is 14 amino acids. V lost 4 bases, J lost 7 bases, and 3 bases stayed unmatched. CDR1 is SGHKS, CDR2 YYEKEE, per germline (reference sequence). CDR3 amino acids: CASSLTGGNSPLHF. DNA for the CDR3: TGTGCCAGCAGCCTCACAGGGGGCAATTCACCCCTCCACTTT.

V usage is TRBV29-1 and J usage is TRBJ1-2; 10 bases align to TRBD1. CDR3 length equals 13 residues. The germline CDR1 and CDR2 sequences are SQVTM and ANQGSEA. V shed 6 bases, J shed 4 bases, and the junction held 5 bases outside the gene matches. The CDR3 here is CSVPGQGPYGYTF. CDR3 sequence (DNA): TGCAGCGTCCCGGGACAGGGGCCCTATGGCTACACCTTC. The complete variable domain, with remaining parts taken from reference TRBV29-1 and TRBJ1-2, reads SAVISQKPSRDICQRGTSLTIQCQVDSQVTMMFWYRQQPGQSLTLIATANQGSEATYESGFVIDKFPISRPNLTFSTLTVSNMSPEDSSIYLCSVPGQGPYGYTFGSGTRLTVV.

The V and J genes are TRBV2 and TRBJ1-5; D is unresolved. This CDR3 region has 14 residues. V was pared by 5 bases and J by 3 bases, with 11 bases between. CDR1 SNHLY and CDR2 FYNNEI come from the germline V gene. Here the CDR3 DNA reads TGTGCCAGCAGTAAGCTAAGTCTCAATCAGCCCCAGCATTTT. It specifies CASSKLSLNQPQHF.

J is TRBJ1-5 and V is TRBV19; D unclear. V lost 4 bases and J lost 2, with 12 bases in between. Germline CDR1 is LNHDA and CDR2 is SQIVND (reference sequence). This CDR3 region has 15 residues. The CDR3 nucleotides read TGTGCCAGTAGTAGCCGGAGGTCGGGCAATCAGCCCCAGCATTTT. Translation: CASSSRRSGNQPQHF.

The rearrangement joins TRBV12-5 to TRBJ2-1; TRBD1 might be the D (6 bases). Germline CDR1 and CDR2: LGHNT and FRNRAP. CDR3 length equals 17 residues. The V end lost 0 bases, the J end lost 9 bases, and 21 bases lay between the germline ends. The CDR3 coding sequence is TGTGCTAGTGGTTTGGTACAGGGAATCCCCCCTCGGGTTGAGCAGTTCTTC. It specifies CASGLVQGIPPRVEQFF.

The rearrangement uses TRBV19 and TRBJ1-2; D gene ambiguous. This CDR3 region has 13 residues. Per germline, CDR1 LNHDA and CDR2 SQIVND (reference sequence). V was cut by 8 bases and J by 6 bases, with 16 bases left in between. CDR3 nucleotide sequence: TGTGCCAGTCGCCAGAGGGAAGGAGATGGCTACACCTTC. Residues: CASRQREGDGYTF.

The chain has TRBV14 and TRBJ2-3; D gene ambiguous. The germline V gene has CDR1 SGHDN and CDR2 FVKESK. The CDR3 is 14 residues long. V lost 0 bases to trimming and J lost 5 bases, with 9 bases between them. CDR3 DNA sequence: TGTGCCAGCAGCCAAGATGTTAGTGGAGATACGCAGTATTTT. Its protein product is CASSQDVSGDTQYF.

The table lists this clone with a few counts. The chain joins TRBV28 to TRBJ2-1; 8 positions agree with TRBD2. CDR3 length: 14 residues. CDR1 is MDHEN, CDR2 SYDVKM, per germline. Losses at the gene ends were 6 bases for V and 11 bases for J; bases not matched to a gene: 12. This CDR3 reads CASRHRTGGAKQFF. The CDR3, as DNA: TGTGCCAGCAGACACAGGACGGGAGGGGCTAAGCAGTTCTTC. The full variable domain, its missing parts supplied by reference TRBV28 and TRBJ2-1, is DVKVTQSSRYLVKRTGEKVFLECVQDMDHENMFWYRQDPGLGLRLIYFSYDVKMKEKGDIPEGYSVSREKKERFSLILESASTNQTSMYLCASRHRTGGAKQFFGPGTRLTVL.